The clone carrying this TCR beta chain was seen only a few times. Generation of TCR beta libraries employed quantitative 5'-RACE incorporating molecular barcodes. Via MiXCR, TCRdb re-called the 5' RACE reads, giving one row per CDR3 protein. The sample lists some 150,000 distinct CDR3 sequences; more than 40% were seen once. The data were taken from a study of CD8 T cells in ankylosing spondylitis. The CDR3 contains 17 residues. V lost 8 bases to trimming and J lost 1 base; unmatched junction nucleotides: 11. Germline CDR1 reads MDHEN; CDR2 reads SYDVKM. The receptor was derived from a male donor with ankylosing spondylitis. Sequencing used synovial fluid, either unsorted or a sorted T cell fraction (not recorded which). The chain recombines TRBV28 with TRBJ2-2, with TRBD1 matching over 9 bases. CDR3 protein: CASSLPPGQGNTGELFF. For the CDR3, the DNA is TGTGCCAGCTCACTGCCACCGGGACAGGGGAACACCGGGGAGCTGTTTTTT.